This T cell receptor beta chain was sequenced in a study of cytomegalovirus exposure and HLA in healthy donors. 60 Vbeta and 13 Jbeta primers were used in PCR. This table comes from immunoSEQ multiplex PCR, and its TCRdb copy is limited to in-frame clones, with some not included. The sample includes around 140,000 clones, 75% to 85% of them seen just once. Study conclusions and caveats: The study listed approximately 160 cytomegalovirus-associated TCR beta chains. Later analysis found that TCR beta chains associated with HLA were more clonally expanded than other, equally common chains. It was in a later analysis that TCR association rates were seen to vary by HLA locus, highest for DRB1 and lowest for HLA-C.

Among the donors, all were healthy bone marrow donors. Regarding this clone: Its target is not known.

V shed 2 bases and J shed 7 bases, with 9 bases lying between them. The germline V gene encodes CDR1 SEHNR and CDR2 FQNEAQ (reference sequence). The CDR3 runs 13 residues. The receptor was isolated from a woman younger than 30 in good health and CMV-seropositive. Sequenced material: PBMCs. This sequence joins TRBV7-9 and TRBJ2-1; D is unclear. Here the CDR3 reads CASSLLVPNEQFF. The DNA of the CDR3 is TGTGCCAGCAGCTTACTAGTCCCTAATGAGCAGTTCTTC.